This T cell receptor (beta chain) is from a study of blood T cell repertoires in COVID-19. TCRdb's copy holds only in-frame clones and misses some; the assay was immunoSEQ multiplex PCR. The data hold some 160,000 clones, with around three quarters observed a single time. Germline-derived CDR1 and CDR2 are LNHDA and SQIVND (reference sequence). The CDR3 length is 15 residues. Trimming cost V 3 bases and J 10 bases; bases outside gene matches: 6. Sample: PBMCs or T cells enriched from blood (not recorded which). This sequence originates from a woman between 70 and 85 years old in a cohort exposed to, infected with or recovered from COVID-19 (not recorded which). The chain combines TRBV19 with TRBJ2-1, with TRBD2 identical over 13 bases. Here the CDR3 reads CASSIGLAGVGEQFF. CDR3 nucleotides: TGTGCCAGTAGTATCGGACTAGCGGGAGTAGGAGAGCAGTTCTTC.